This T cell receptor beta chain was sequenced for a study of T-cell memory formation after mild COVID-19. TCRdb processed the 5' RACE reads anew with MiXCR; each CDR3 protein has one entry. The table includes fewer than 250,000 distinct CDR3 sequences, more than 25% detected once. CDR1 is GTSNPN and CDR2 is SVGIG in the germline V gene (reference sequence). With 5 bases removed from V and 0 bases from J, the gap between germline ends came to 10 bases. The CDR3 is 13 amino acids. With respect to this clonotype: The antigen remains unidentified.

Study findings and constraints: There were some responding clones in pre-infection memory, which suggested that cross-reactive memory had joined.

Material: PBMCs or a T cell subset sorted from them (not recorded which). This sequence was found in an adult woman who had mild COVID-19 (a few samples of this study predate the infection). Cell type and time point are not known. The V gene is TRBV30, the J gene TRBJ1-1; a possible D gene is TRBD1 (6 bases). CDR3 sequence: CAWSGQLNTEAFF. DNA for the CDR3: TGTGCCTGGTCAGGACAGCTGAACACTGAAGCTTTCTTT.